This is a list of T cell receptor beta chains from one sample in a study of cytomegalovirus exposure and HLA in healthy donors. Generated by immunoSEQ multiplex PCR, the TCRdb table keeps only in-frame clones and is missing some. This sample has fewer than 180,000 clones; approximately 60% occur once, and the top ten carry roughly 6.4%. Sequencing was done on a sample of PBMCs. These receptors were obtained from a woman between 55 and 75 years old in good health and CMV-seropositive. The CDR3 runs from the conserved cysteine through the conserved F or W.

J gene | V gene | CDR3 protein
TRBJ2-7 | TRBV5-5 | CASSSDRVGYEQYF
TRBJ1-3 | TRBV28 | CASSLGGQGHTIYF
TRBJ2-7 | TRBV5-4 | CASSFWTSGTDEQYF
TRBJ1-2 | TRBV5-6 | CASSLAGGESNYGYTF
TRBJ2-1 | TRBV30 | CAWGTTYNEQFF
TRBJ2-3 | TRBV7-8 | CASSPMTSAISLELTQYF
TRBJ1-1 | TRBV9 | CASSVEGTDTEAFF
TRBJ2-5 | TRBV5-6 | CASSLGGGLQETQYF
TRBJ1-4 | TRBV7-6 | CASSLVVGGGSEKLFF
TRBJ2-5 | TRBV28 | CASSSLKRGTQETQYF
TRBJ2-5 | TRBV12-5 | CASGLATGAGDETQYF
TRBJ2-2 | TRBV19 | CASSINLGAALRNTGELFF
TRBJ1-1 | TRBV28 | CASSSIDTEAFF
TRBJ2-1 | TRBV7-2 | CASSLSSGRAREQFF
TRBJ2-7 | TRBV4-1 | CASSQVSAISALQAYEQYF
TRBJ1-5 | TRBV7-2 | CASSLRGGGYQPQHF
TRBJ1-4 | TRBV28 | CASSSYKGQLNEKLFF
TRBJ1-1 | TRBV6-5 | CASRKGAYVTEAFF
TRBJ2-5 | TRBV5-1 | CASSLVGGGETQYF
TRBJ1-5 | TRBV29-1 | CSAGGGRGQPQHF
TRBJ2-3 | TRBV4-3 | CASSQGANRDTDTQYF
TRBJ1-1 | TRBV28 | CASSPRTGGIMNTEAFF
TRBJ2-1 | TRBV28 | CASSLALAGAYNEQFF
TRBJ2-2 | TRBV5-4 | CASSWGGVGTGELFF
TRBJ2-1 | TRBV2 | CASSELGGVGNEQFF
TRBJ2-1 | TRBV29-1 | CSVPGNEQFF
TRBJ2-2 | TRBV28 | CASSSFAFGQGGGGELFF
TRBJ1-1 | TRBV7-3 | CASGTGETEAFF
TRBJ2-2 | TRBV7-2 | CASSLGRERAPNTGELFF
TRBJ1-3 | TRBV5-4 | CASSSQGVSGNTIYF
TRBJ2-5 | TRBV28 | CASSLGAGGIKETQYF
TRBJ2-7 | TRBV5-1 | CASRSAASYEQYF
TRBJ2-1 | TRBV28 | CASSLKWERYNEQFF
TRBJ1-4 | TRBV25-1 | CASSGSANEKLFF
TRBJ2-2 | TRBV12-5 | CASGLARSPRVTNTGELFF
TRBJ2-7 | TRBV6-5 | CASSYLTGQGAGEQYF
TRBJ2-7 | TRBV15 | CATSRRREGDYEQYF
TRBJ1-4 | TRBV10-3 | CATGQGAREKLFF
TRBJ1-1 | TRBV6-5 | CASSLQGGVEAFF
TRBJ1-5 | TRBV4-2 | CASSQGGRQPQHF
TRBJ2-7 | TRBV19 | CASSLTSDSYEQYF
TRBJ1-4 | TRBV5-6 | CASSSGTQFDEKLFF